These 27 T cell receptor beta chains were all obtained from the same sample, sequenced in a study of blood T cell repertoires in COVID-19. Data came from immunoSEQ multiplex PCR; TCRdb stores just in-frame clones and leaves some out. The repertoire holds about 200,000 clones, about 88% seen once, with roughly 6% in the top ten. Sample: peripheral blood. Receptor source: a middle-aged woman who had recovered from COVID-19.

V and J are TRBV10-3 and TRBJ2-7, with unresolved D. CDR1 is ENHRY, CDR2 SYGVKD, per germline. There are 11 residues in the CDR3. The V gene lost 8 bases and the J gene lost 0 bases, with 5 bases spanning the gap. The CDR3 loop is CAIASSYEQYF. The CDR3 DNA reads as TGTGCCATCGCGAGCTCCTACGAGCAGTACTTC.

The V gene is TRBV13, the J gene TRBJ2-2, with TRBD1 as a possible D gene (5 bases). Between the trimmed V and J ends, which lost 6 bases and 0 bases, there was a span of 11 bases. This CDR3 region has 15 residues. Germline loops: CDR1 PRHDT, CDR2 FYEKMQ (reference sequence). The CDR3 reads CASRLRVANTGELFF. The CDR3 DNA reads as TGTGCCAGCAGACTCAGGGTGGCGAACACCGGGGAGCTGTTTTTT.

The chain employs TRBV5-6 and TRBJ2-5, with a possible D match to TRBD1 (6 bases). Trimming shortened V by 0 bases and J by 1 base, and 13 bases separated the two germline ends. The CDR3 runs 16 residues. In germline, CDR1 is SGHDT, CDR2 YYEEEE. The CDR3 sequence is CASSLDRALFQETQYF. The CDR3 DNA reads TGTGCCAGCAGCTTGGACAGGGCGTTGTTCCAAGAGACCCAGTACTTC.

The V call is TRBV11-2, the J call TRBJ2-2; D gene unclear. V was pared by 2 bases and J by 1 base, with 5 bases between. The germline gives CDR1 SGHAT, CDR2 FQNNGV. The CDR3 runs to 14 residues. The CDR3 here is CASSLSQNTGELFF. In DNA, the CDR3 is TGTGCCAGCAGCTTATCACAGAACACCGGGGAGCTGTTTTTT.

V is TRBV4-2 and J is TRBJ2-7, with D possibly being TRBD1 (5 bases). CDR1 is LGHNA, CDR2 YNFKEQ, per germline. V was clipped by 0 bases and J by 2 bases, with 11 bases between them. This CDR3 has 15 amino acids. The CDR3 spells CASSQDRTSTYEQYF. CDR3 DNA: TGTGCCAGCAGCCAAGATCGGACAAGCACCTACGAGCAGTACTTC.

The gene calls are TRBV7-8 and TRBJ2-1, with a weak D call TRBD2 (6 bases). Germline CDR1 and CDR2: SGHVS and FQNEAQ. Trimming cost V 2 bases and J 8 bases, with 13 bases left between them. CDR3 length equals 14 residues. DNA of the CDR3: TGTGCCAGCAGCTTAAAAAGACTAGTTTATGAGCAGTTCTTC. Translated, it gives CASSLKRLVYEQFF.

The chain recombines TRBV11-3 with TRBJ2-5; 11 nucleotides align to TRBD1. Germline trimming cut 0 bases from V and 4 bases from J; bases unmatched to any gene: 1. CDR3 length equals 15 residues. CDR1 SGHNT and CDR2 YENEEA come from the germline V gene. Written as DNA, the CDR3 is TGTGCCAGCAGCTTAGATGGGACAGGGGGAGAGACCCAGTACTTC. As protein: CASSLDGTGGETQYF.

The chain is built from TRBV28 and TRBJ2-1, with 10 bases aligning to TRBD2. V lost 3 bases and J lost 9; bases outside the gene matches: 8. This CDR3 spans 15 amino acids. The germline gives CDR1 MDHEN, CDR2 SYDVKM. CDR3 DNA: TGTGCCAGCAGTTTGCCGGCTAGCGGGAGAGGTGAGCAGTTCTTC. Encoded protein: CASSLPASGRGEQFF.

This sequence joins TRBV28 and TRBJ2-7; 9 nucleotides align to TRBD1. The ends lost 6 bases at V and 2 bases at J; junction bases unmatched: 11. CDR1 MDHEN and CDR2 SYDVKM come from the germline V gene. The CDR3 loop spans 16 amino acids. The CDR3 sequence: CASSDPGQGLAYEQYF. The CDR3, as DNA: TGTGCCAGCAGCGATCCGGGACAGGGCTTGGCCTACGAGCAGTACTTC.

The rearrangement links TRBV29-1 to TRBJ2-2; 9 nucleotides agree with TRBD1. The CDR3 runs to 16 residues. The junction had 12 bases not matched to a gene; V was cut back by 6 bases and J by 4 bases. Germline assignment: CDR1 SQVTM and CDR2 ANQGSEA. The CDR3 sequence: CSVAPGTGIGTGELFF. The CDR3, as DNA: TGCAGCGTCGCGCCCGGGACAGGGATTGGCACCGGGGAGCTGTTTTTT.

The CDR3 protein is CASSQDRSPYGYTF. CDR3 sequence (DNA): TGCGCCAGCAGCCAAGATCGGAGCCCCTATGGCTACACCTTC. The chain carries TRBV4-3 and TRBJ1-2, with D unclear. Trimming removed 0 bases at V and 4 bases at J, with 9 bases between. Germline CDR1 reads LGHNA; CDR2 reads YSLEER. The CDR3 sequence is 14 residues long.

The chain combines TRBV5-8 with TRBJ2-7, with D tentatively TRBD1 (5 bases). The CDR3 contains 11 residues. V lost 3 bases to trimming and J lost 6 bases, with 7 bases between them. From germline, CDR1 is SGHTS and CDR2 YDEGEE. The CDR3 protein is CASSSQGEQYF. Here the CDR3 DNA reads TGTGCCAGCAGCTCTCAGGGCGAGCAGTACTTC.

This clone came up once. The V gene is TRBV27, the J gene TRBJ2-1, with 9 bases lining up with TRBD1. Per the germline V gene, CDR1 is MNHEY and CDR2 is SMNVEV (reference sequence). This CDR3 spans 14 amino acids. V lost 5 bases and J lost 8; bases outside the gene matches: 7. The CDR3 region is CASSLGQGRYEQFF. The CDR3 bases are TGTGCCAGCAGTCTGGGACAGGGACGTTATGAGCAGTTCTTC.

The CDR3 protein is CASSVNGGRASGEQFF. The CDR3 DNA sequence: TGTGCCAGCAGCGTAAACGGCGGGAGGGCTAGTGGTGAGCAGTTCTTC. The V and J genes are TRBV9 and TRBJ2-1; 9 bases are shared with TRBD2. Per germline, CDR1 SGDLS and CDR2 YYNGEE. The V and J ends lost 1 base and 9 bases, in that order; junction bases with no gene match: 11. The CDR3 spans 16 residues.

This rearrangement joins TRBV7-2 to TRBJ1-6; 10 nucleotides line up with TRBD1. V gave up 5 bases and J gave up 6 bases; unmatched junction bases: 4. The CDR3 spans 15 residues. Germline CDR1 reads SGHTA; CDR2 reads FQGNSA. The CDR3 is CASSPTGGSNSPLHF. CDR3 DNA: TGTGCCAGCAGCCCGACAGGGGGCAGTAATTCACCCCTCCACTTT.

The rearrangement uses TRBV27 and TRBJ2-1; a weak D match, TRBD2 (5 bases). The CDR3 is made up of 14 amino acids. Between the trimmed V and J ends, which lost 8 bases and 4 bases, there was a span of 15 bases. Germline CDR1 and CDR2: MNHEY and SMNVEV (reference sequence). CDR3 in DNA: TGTGCCAGCCTAGCTTTAGCGACATACAATGAGCAGTTCTTC. Residues: CASLALATYNEQFF.

The chain is built from TRBV29-1 and TRBJ1-1; 8 nucleotides match TRBD1. V lost 7 bases, J lost 0 bases, and 10 bases stayed unmatched. Per germline, CDR1 SQVTM and CDR2 ANQGSEA. The CDR3 is made up of 15 amino acids. The CDR3 region is CSAINRGILNTEAFF. CDR3 nucleotides: TGCAGCGCGATAAACAGGGGGATCTTGAACACTGAAGCTTTCTTT.

The rearrangement joins TRBV7-2 to TRBJ2-3; D unclear. Germline V gene lookup returns CDR1 SGHTA and CDR2 FQGNSA. The ends were cut back, 1 base at V and 2 bases at J, with 4 bases in the middle. The CDR3 consists of 13 residues. CDR3 nucleotide sequence: TGTGCCAGCAGCTTAGACTACACAGATACGCAGTATTTT. The encoded protein is CASSLDYTDTQYF.

This chain links TRBV10-3 with TRBJ2-1; 10 bases fit TRBD2. The CDR3 extends over 15 amino acids. V lost 5 bases to trimming and J lost 6 bases; unmatched junction nucleotides: 7. The germline V gene has CDR1 ENHRY and CDR2 SYGVKD. CDR3 residues: CAISSPGLASNEQFF. CDR3 coding DNA: TGTGCCATCAGTTCACCGGGACTAGCGAGCAATGAGCAGTTCTTC.

The V call is TRBV9, the J call TRBJ2-1, with TRBD2 identical over 8 bases. Trimming took 0 bases from V and 4 from J; bases not matched to a gene: 12. CDR3 size: 18 residues. Germline V gene sequence: CDR1 SGDLS, CDR2 YYNGEE. This chain's CDR3 is CASSVAPTSVMMYNEQFF. As DNA, the CDR3 is TGTGCCAGCAGCGTAGCTCCGACTAGCGTAATGATGTACAATGAGCAGTTCTTC.

The CDR3 sequence: CASSQDELAPEETQYF. CDR3 nucleotides: TGTGCCAGCAGCCAGGATGAGCTAGCGCCGGAAGAGACCCAGTACTTC. The gene calls are TRBV3-1 (or the pseudogene TRBV3-2) and TRBJ2-5; D might be TRBD2 (6 bases). The CDR3 has 16 residues. The V gene's germline CDR1 is LGHDT and CDR2 YNNKEL (reference sequence). Trimming left V 3 bases short and J 3 bases short, with 17 bases between.

The rearrangement joins TRBV6-1 to TRBJ2-1; 9 nucleotides agree with TRBD2. CDR1 MNHNS and CDR2 SASEGT come from the germline V gene. V lost 2 bases and J lost 5; bases outside the gene matches: 10. This CDR3 comprises 17 residues. In DNA form, the CDR3 reads TGTGCCAGCAGTGAATATGGAAGCGGGAGGACTCACAATGAGCAGTTCTTC. It codes for CASSEYGSGRTHNEQFF.

This sequence joins TRBV28 and TRBJ1-2, with TRBD1 identical over 7 bases. The junction had 14 bases not matched to a gene; V was cut back by 9 bases and J by 7 bases. Per germline, CDR1 MDHEN and CDR2 SYDVKM. The CDR3 is 14 residues long. The DNA of the CDR3 is TGTGCCAGTTCGGGACCAGGACAGGCTATTGGCTACACCTTC. This translates into CASSGPGQAIGYTF.

A note on this clone: Relative to the germline gene, one junction end is altered; a read error may explain this. The chain combines TRBV14 with TRBJ2-3, with 9 positions matching TRBD2. CDR3 size: 12 residues. The germline CDR1 and CDR2 sequences are SGHDN and FVKESK. Here the CDR3 reads CASSLGLATLSF. The DNA of the CDR3 is TGTGCCAGCAGCCTCGGACTAGCGACTTTGAGTTTT.

V is TRBV5-8 and J is TRBJ2-1; D might be TRBD1 (6 bases). Trimming left V 3 bases short and J 6 bases short, with 16 bases between. This CDR3 region has 15 residues. The germline V gene has CDR1 SGHTS and CDR2 YDEGEE. The CDR3 here is CASSYGTLNPNEQFF. The CDR3 DNA follows: TGTGCCAGCAGCTATGGGACACTAAATCCCAATGAGCAGTTCTTC. Variable domain in full (rest from reference TRBV5-8 and TRBJ2-1): EAGVTQSPTHLIKTRGQQATLRCSPISGHTSVYWYQQALGLGLQFLLWYDEGEERNRGNFPPRFSGRQFPNYSSELNVNALELEDSALYLCASSYGTLNPNEQFFGPGTRLTVL.

The DNA of the CDR3 is TGTGCCAGCAGTACCCCAGGGACAGGGGACTATGGCTACACCTTC. It yields the protein CASSTPGTGDYGYTF. V and J are TRBV6-6 and TRBJ1-2; 10 bases are a match to TRBD1. This CDR3 is built from 15 residues. Germline trimming cut 5 bases from V and 3 bases from J; bases unmatched to any gene: 6. Germline-derived CDR1 and CDR2 are MNHNY and SVGAGI (reference sequence).

The genes are TRBV25-1 and TRBJ1-2; D is ambiguous. Germline V gene data show CDR1 as MGHDK and CDR2 as SYGVNS. V shed 3 bases and J shed 8 bases, with 13 bases lying between them. CDR3 size: 13 residues. The CDR3: CASSDLGRAGYTF. DNA for the CDR3: TGTGCCAGCAGTGATCTGGGGAGGGCCGGCTACACCTTC.